This TCR beta chain was recorded in a study of blood T cell repertoires in COVID-19. The wider study: Acute and convalescent COVID-19 specimens originated in the United States, Italy and Spain. The cDNA or gDNA used as material had been derived from T cells, B-cell-depleted T cells, or PBMCs.

In the original workflow: Reference gene primer amplification in the assay estimated nucleated cell counts. Profiling relied on immunoSEQ multiplex PCR, and the TCRdb table lists in-frame clones only, not all of them. D and trimming were read from the DNA, whereas the V and J calls and clone size are those reported in that table. The table includes over 10,000 clones, approximately 91% detected once. J was trimmed by 2 bases and V by 4 bases; bases with no gene match: 11. Germline V lookup: CDR1 LGHNT, CDR2 FRNRAP. The CDR3 runs 17 residues. Sequencing input: peripheral blood. The sequence was collected from a human donor in a cohort sampled during active COVID-19. The chain is built from TRBV12-5 and TRBJ1-1; 9 bases are shared with TRBD1. The CDR3 sequence is CASGSEFRDRANTEAFF. The CDR3 DNA reads as TGTGCTAGTGGTTCGGAGTTCCGGGACAGGGCTAACACTGAAGCTTTCTTT.